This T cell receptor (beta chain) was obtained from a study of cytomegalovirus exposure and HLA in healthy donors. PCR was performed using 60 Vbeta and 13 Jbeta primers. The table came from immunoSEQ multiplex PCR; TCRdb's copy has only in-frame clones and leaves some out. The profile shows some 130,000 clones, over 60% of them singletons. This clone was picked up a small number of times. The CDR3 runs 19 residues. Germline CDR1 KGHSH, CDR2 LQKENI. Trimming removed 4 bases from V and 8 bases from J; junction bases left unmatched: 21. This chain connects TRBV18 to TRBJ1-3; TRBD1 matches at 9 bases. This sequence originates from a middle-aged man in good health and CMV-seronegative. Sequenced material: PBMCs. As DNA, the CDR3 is TGTGCCAGCTCACTCTTGCTACCGGGACAGGGAGAAATGAGAGACACCATATATTTT. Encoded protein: CASSLLLPGQGEMRDTIYF.